The 17 T cell receptor beta chains below all came from one sample that was sequenced in a study of blood T cell repertoires in COVID-19. Measured with immunoSEQ multiplex PCR; TCRdb has only the in-frame clones, and not every one. This table has some 120,000 clones, 80% to 90% appearing once. The specimen sequenced was peripheral blood. The receptor source for this set is a human donor in a cohort sampled during active COVID-19.

The chain has TRBV7-2 and TRBJ2-5; tentative D call: TRBD2 (6 bases). V lost 5 bases to trimming and J lost 4 bases, with 17 bases between them. The CDR3 is 15 amino acids. Per the germline V gene, CDR1 is SGHTA and CDR2 is FQGNSA. In DNA form, the CDR3 reads TGTGCCAGCAGCCATACTCGGGACTGGGGAGAGACCCAGTACTTC. Its protein is CASSHTRDWGETQYF.

V and J are TRBV11-3 and TRBJ2-1; 11 positions match TRBD2. V trimming: 0 bases; J trimming: 8 bases; junction bases outside the gene matches: 9. CDR1 and CDR2 (germline): SGHNT, YENEEA. The CDR3 has 17 amino acids. DNA of the CDR3: TGTGCCAGCAGCTTAGAAAGTAATCTAGCGGGGGGCCATGAGCAGTTCTTC. Encoded protein: CASSLESNLAGGHEQFF.

The rearrangement links TRBV10-3 to TRBJ2-1; a weak D match, TRBD1 (5 bases). This CDR3 is built from 17 residues. CDR1 and CDR2 from the germline V gene are ENHRY and SYGVKD. Trimming left V 8 bases short and J 0 bases short, with 20 bases between. CDR3 protein: CAIGAEARGSSYNEQFF. In DNA form, the CDR3 reads TGTGCCATCGGGGCAGAGGCTAGGGGCAGCTCCTACAATGAGCAGTTCTTC.

V and J are TRBV7-9 and TRBJ1-5; 8 nucleotides align to TRBD1. The junction had 12 bases not matched to a gene; V was cut back by 2 bases and J by 0 bases. The CDR3 loop spans 19 amino acids. Germline V gene lookup returns CDR1 SEHNR and CDR2 FQNEAQ (reference sequence). The CDR3 DNA is TGTGCCAGCAGCTTATCCTCCGGGACAGGCCGGTATAGCAATCAGCCCCAGCATTTT. Translated, it gives CASSLSSGTGRYSNQPQHF.

The DNA of the CDR3 is TGCGCCAGCAGCTTGGGCAGGGACGAGCAGTACTTC. Its protein product is CASSLGRDEQYF. The chain joins TRBV5-1 to TRBJ2-7; D may be TRBD1 (5 bases). This CDR3 is built from 12 residues. Per the germline V gene, CDR1 is SGHRS and CDR2 is YFSETQ. The V end lost 0 bases, the J end lost 5 bases, and 6 bases lay between the germline ends. The full variable domain, its missing parts supplied by reference TRBV5-1 and TRBJ2-7, is KAGVTQTPRYLIKTRGQQVTLSCSPISGHRSVSWYQQTPGQGLQFLFEYFSETQRNKGNFPGRFSGRQFSNSRSEMNVSTLELGDSALYLCASSLGRDEQYFGPGTRLTVT.

This sequence joins TRBV5-1 and TRBJ2-7, with 10 bases that match TRBD2. The CDR3 has 16 amino acids. Germline assignment: CDR1 SGHRS and CDR2 YFSETQ. The junction had 10 bases not matched to a gene; V was cut back by 4 bases and J by 3 bases. The CDR3 is CASSGGLSGGNYEQYF. Here the CDR3 DNA reads TGCGCCAGCAGCGGCGGGCTTAGCGGGGGGAACTACGAGCAGTACTTC.

The gene calls are TRBV9 and TRBJ2-1; the match to TRBD2 covers 7 bases. CDR1 SGDLS and CDR2 YYNGEE come from the germline V gene. This CDR3 has 16 amino acids. V was pared by 3 bases and J by 0 bases, with 6 bases of the junction left unmatched. In nucleotides, the CDR3 is TGTGCCAGCAGCGCCGAGCGGGGAAGCTCCTACAATGAGCAGTTCTTC. Translation: CASSAERGSSYNEQFF.

This clone was seen more than once but under ten times. The chain joins TRBV2 to TRBJ1-2, with TRBD1 matching 7 bases. The ends lost 0 bases at V and 2 bases at J; junction bases unmatched: 6. CDR3 length: 16 amino acids. Germline assignment: CDR1 SNHLY and CDR2 FYNNEI. The CDR3 DNA reads as TGTGCCAGCAGTGAAGCCAGGGGGTCAATCAACTATGGCTACACCTTC. Protein product: CASSEARGSINYGYTF.

The chain recombines TRBV7-9 with TRBJ1-2; tentative D call: TRBD1 (6 bases). The CDR3 sequence is 15 residues long. The germline V and J ends were trimmed by 3 bases and 5 bases, with 16 bases remaining between them. Germline CDR1 SEHNR, CDR2 FQNEAQ (reference sequence). The CDR3 sequence is CASSLPGQRVYGYTF. CDR3 DNA sequence: TGTGCCAGCAGCTTGCCCGGACAGAGAGTGTATGGCTACACCTTC.

There are a few counts of this clone. The rearrangement uses TRBV7-9 and TRBJ1-1; D is unresolved. The germline V gene has CDR1 SEHNR and CDR2 FQNEAQ (reference sequence). V gave up 5 bases and J gave up 0 bases, with 10 bases separating them. This CDR3 has 14 amino acids. This chain's CDR3 is CASSQTVVNTEAFF. CDR3 DNA sequence: TGTGCCAGCAGCCAAACAGTCGTGAACACTGAAGCTTTCTTT. Drawing the rest from reference TRBV7-9 and TRBJ1-1, the complete variable domain is DTGVSQNPRHKITKRGQNVTFRCDPISEHNRLYWYRQTLGQGPEFLTYFQNEAQLEKSRLLSDRFSAERPKGSFSTLEIQRTEQGDSAMYLCASSQTVVNTEAFFGQGTRLTVV.

The gene calls are TRBV7-9 and TRBJ1-2; 7 positions agree with TRBD1. The CDR3 sequence is 15 residues long. V shed 5 bases and J 3 bases; nucleotides not matched to a gene: 9. Per germline, CDR1 SEHNR and CDR2 FQNEAQ (reference sequence). The CDR3 sequence: CASSPWTGHDYGYTF. The DNA of the CDR3 is TGTGCCAGCAGCCCTTGGACAGGCCATGACTATGGCTACACCTTC.

The chain couples TRBV12-3 or TRBV12-4 to TRBJ2-7; no clear D. The CDR3 covers 13 residues. Trimming pared 3 bases from V and 1 base from J, leaving 7 bases between. CDR3 bases: TGTGCCAGCAGTTTGGGCAGATCCTACGAGCAGTACTTC. Amino acid sequence: CASSLGRSYEQYF.

J is TRBJ1-3 and V is TRBV11-2; the match to TRBD1 covers 10 bases. The CDR3 runs to 16 residues. The germline CDR1 and CDR2 sequences are SGHAT and FQNNGV. After removal of 7 bases from V and 3 bases from J, the junction contained 9 bases not matched to a gene. The CDR3 reads CASTVTGTGVGNTIYF. Here the CDR3 DNA reads TGTGCCAGCACCGTGACCGGGACAGGGGTTGGAAACACCATATATTTT.

The V call is TRBV18, the J call TRBJ2-2; TRBD1 matches 8 bases. After removal of 5 bases from V and 4 bases from J, the junction contained 9 bases not matched to a gene. Germline V gene sequence: CDR1 KGHSH, CDR2 LQKENI. The length of the CDR3 is 16 residues. CDR3 amino acids: CASSEGQVAGTGELFF. The CDR3, as DNA: TGTGCCAGCTCAGAGGGACAGGTCGCGGGCACCGGGGAGCTGTTTTTT.

The chain combines TRBV6-1 with TRBJ2-7; 8 bases line up with TRBD2. The CDR3 consists of 15 residues. Trimming removed 2 bases from V and 3 bases from J; junction bases left unmatched: 6. The germline V gene has CDR1 MNHNS and CDR2 SASEGT. The CDR3 loop is CASSERSGGLYEQYF. CDR3 in DNA: TGTGCCAGCAGTGAAAGAAGCGGGGGCCTCTACGAGCAGTACTTC.

V and J are TRBV10-1 and TRBJ2-1, with a possible D match to TRBD2 (7 bases). The CDR3 has 14 amino acids. Trimming removed 4 bases from V and 8 bases from J, with 15 bases in between. The germline V gene has CDR1 WNHNN and CDR2 SYGVQD (reference sequence). Written as DNA, the CDR3 is TGCGCCAGCAGTGGGGGGGGCCCCCTTCATGAGCAGTTCTTC. This gives the protein CASSGGGPLHEQFF.

This clone was observed a handful of times. CDR3 nucleotides: TGTGCCAGCAGTGGGACAGGGGGAAACACCATATATTTT. Translated: CASSGTGGNTIYF. This chain joins TRBV9 and TRBJ1-3, with 9 bases lining up with TRBD1. The V segment lost 5 bases and the J segment 4 bases; nucleotides outside the gene matches: 1. The length of the CDR3 is 13 residues. Germline values: CDR1 SGDLS, CDR2 YYNGEE.